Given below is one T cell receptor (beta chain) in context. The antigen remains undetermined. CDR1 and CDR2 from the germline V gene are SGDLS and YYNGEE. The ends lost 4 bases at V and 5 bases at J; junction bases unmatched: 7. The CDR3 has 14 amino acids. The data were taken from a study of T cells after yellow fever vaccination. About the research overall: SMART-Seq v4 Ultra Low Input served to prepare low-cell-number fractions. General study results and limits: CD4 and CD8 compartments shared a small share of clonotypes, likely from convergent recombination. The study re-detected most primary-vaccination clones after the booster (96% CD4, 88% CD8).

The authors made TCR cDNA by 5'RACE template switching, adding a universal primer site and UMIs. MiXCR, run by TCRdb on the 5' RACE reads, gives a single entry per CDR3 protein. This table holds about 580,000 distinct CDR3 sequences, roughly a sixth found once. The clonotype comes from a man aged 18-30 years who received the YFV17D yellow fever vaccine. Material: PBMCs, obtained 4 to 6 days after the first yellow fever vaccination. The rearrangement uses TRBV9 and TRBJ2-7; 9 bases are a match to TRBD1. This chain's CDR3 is CASSYRDRDHEQYF. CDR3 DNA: TGTGCCAGCAGCTACCGGGACAGGGACCACGAGCAGTACTTC.